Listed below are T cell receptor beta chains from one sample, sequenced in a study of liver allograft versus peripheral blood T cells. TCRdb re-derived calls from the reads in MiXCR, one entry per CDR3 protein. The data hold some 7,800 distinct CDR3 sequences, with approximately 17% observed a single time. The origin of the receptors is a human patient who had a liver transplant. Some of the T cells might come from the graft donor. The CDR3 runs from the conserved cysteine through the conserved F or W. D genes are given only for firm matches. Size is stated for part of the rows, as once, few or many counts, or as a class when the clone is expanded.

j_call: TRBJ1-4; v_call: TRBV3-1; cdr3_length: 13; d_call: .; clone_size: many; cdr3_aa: CASSQWESEKLFF; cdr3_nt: TGTGCCAGCAGCCAGTGGGAGAGCGAAAAACTGTTTTTT
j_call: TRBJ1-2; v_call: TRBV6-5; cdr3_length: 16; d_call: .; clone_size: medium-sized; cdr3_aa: CASSYTRGRRNYGYTF; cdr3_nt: TGTGCCAGCAGTTACACTCGGGGGCGCAGGAACTATGGCTACACCTTC
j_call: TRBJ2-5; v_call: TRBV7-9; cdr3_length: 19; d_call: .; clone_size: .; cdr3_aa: CASSLPIFTLGPIQETQYF; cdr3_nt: TGTGCCAGCAGCTTACCGATATTTACCTTGGGACCGATCCAAGAGACCCAGTACTTC
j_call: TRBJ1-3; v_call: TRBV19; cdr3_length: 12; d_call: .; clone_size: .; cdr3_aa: CASGSSGNTIYF; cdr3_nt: TGTGCCAGTGGGTCCTCTGGAAACACCATATATTTT
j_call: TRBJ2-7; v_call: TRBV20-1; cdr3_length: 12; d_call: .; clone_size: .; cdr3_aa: CSATRQSYEQYF; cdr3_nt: TGCAGTGCTACCCGACAGTCCTACGAGCAGTACTTC
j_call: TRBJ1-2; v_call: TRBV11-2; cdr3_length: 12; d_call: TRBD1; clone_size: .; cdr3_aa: CASSSTGVGYTF; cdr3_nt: TGTGCCAGCAGCTCAACAGGGGTTGGCTACACCTTC
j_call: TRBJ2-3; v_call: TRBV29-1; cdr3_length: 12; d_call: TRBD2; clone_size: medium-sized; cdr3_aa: CSGLAGTDTQYF; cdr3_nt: TGCAGTGGACTAGCGGGGACAGATACGCAGTATTTT
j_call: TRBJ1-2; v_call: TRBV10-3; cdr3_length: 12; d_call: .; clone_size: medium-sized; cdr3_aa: CAITGDDYGYTF; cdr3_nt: TGTGCCATCACAGGGGATGACTATGGCTACACCTTC
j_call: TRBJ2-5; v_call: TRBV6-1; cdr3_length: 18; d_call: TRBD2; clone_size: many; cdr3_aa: CASSDSTGGRGFQETQYF; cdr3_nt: TGTGCCAGCAGTGACTCAACGGGGGGACGTGGTTTTCAGGAGACCCAGTACTTC
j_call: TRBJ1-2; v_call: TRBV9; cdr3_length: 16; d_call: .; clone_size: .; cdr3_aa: CASSVAPQGGNYGYTF; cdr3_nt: TGTGCCAGCAGCGTAGCCCCACAGGGAGGGAACTATGGCTACACCTTC
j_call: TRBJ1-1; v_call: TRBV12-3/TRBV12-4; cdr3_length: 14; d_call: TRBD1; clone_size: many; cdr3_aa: CASSSTGGGTEAFF; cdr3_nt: TGTGCCAGCAGTTCGACAGGGGGAGGGACTGAAGCTTTCTTT
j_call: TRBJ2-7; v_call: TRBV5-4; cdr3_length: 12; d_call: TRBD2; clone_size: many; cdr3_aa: CASSWEGYEQYF; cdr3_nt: TGTGCCAGCAGCTGGGAGGGGTACGAGCAGTACTTC
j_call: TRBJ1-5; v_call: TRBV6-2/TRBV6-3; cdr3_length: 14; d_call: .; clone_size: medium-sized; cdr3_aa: CASSQGTAGQPQHF; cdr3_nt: TGTGCCAGCTCCCAAGGGACCGCGGGGCAGCCCCAGCATTTT
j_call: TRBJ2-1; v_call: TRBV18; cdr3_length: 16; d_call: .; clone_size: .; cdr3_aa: CASSPDGNYGYNEQFF; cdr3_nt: TGTGCCAGCTCACCAGATGGGAACTATGGCTACAATGAGCAGTTCTTC
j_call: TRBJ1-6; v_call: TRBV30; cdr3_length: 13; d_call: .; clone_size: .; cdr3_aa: CAWRAGRDSPLHF; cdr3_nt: TGTGCCTGGAGGGCTGGACGGGATTCACCCCTCCACTTT
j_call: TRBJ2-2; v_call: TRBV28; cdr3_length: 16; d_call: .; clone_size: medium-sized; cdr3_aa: CASSLGRGPNTGELFF; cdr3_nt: TGTGCCAGCAGTTTAGGGCGGGGTCCTAACACCGGGGAGCTGTTTTTT
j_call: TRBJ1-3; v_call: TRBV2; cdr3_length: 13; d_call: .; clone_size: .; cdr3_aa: CASSEAMVGVKYF; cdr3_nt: TGTGCCAGCAGTGAAGCGATGGTCGGGGTAAAATATTTT
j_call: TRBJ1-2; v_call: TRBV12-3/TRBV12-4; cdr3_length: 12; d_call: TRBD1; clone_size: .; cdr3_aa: CASSPGTAGYTF; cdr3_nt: TGTGCCAGCAGTCCCGGGACAGCAGGCTACACCTTC
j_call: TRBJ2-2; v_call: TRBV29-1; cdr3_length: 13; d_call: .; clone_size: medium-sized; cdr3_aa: CSVEGRATGELFF; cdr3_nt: TGCAGCGTTGAGGGCAGGGCGACCGGGGAGCTGTTTTTT
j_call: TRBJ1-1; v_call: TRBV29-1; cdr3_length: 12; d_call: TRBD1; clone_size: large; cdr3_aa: CSVLTGDPEAFF; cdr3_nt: TGCAGCGTCCTTACAGGGGATCCTGAAGCTTTCTTT
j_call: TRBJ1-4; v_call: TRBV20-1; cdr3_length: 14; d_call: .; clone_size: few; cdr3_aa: CSATDRRGGEKLFF; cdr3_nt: TGCAGTGCTACCGACCGACGGGGGGGGGAAAAACTGTTTTTT
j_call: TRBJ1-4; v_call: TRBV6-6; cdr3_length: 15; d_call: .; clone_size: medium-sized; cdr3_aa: CASTSRAAGYEKLFF; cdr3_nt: TGTGCCAGCACTAGTCGGGCAGCTGGCTATGAAAAACTGTTTTTT
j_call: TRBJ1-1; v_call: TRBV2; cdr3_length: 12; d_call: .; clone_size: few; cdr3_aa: CASVRVYTEAFF; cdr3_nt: TGTGCCAGTGTTAGGGTCTACACTGAAGCTTTCTTT
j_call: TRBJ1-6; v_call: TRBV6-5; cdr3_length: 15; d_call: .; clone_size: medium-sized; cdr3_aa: CASRPFRHPNSPLHF; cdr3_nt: TGTGCCAGCAGGCCCTTCCGGCACCCTAATTCACCCCTCCACTTT
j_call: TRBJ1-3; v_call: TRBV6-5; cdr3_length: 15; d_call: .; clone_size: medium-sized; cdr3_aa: CASSYSGSSGNTIYF; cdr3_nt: TGTGCCAGCAGTTACTCAGGCAGCTCTGGAAACACCATATATTTT
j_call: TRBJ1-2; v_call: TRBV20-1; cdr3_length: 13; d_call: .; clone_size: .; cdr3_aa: CSASSALGYGYTF; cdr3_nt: TGCAGTGCTAGTTCGGCACTCGGCTATGGCTACACCTTC
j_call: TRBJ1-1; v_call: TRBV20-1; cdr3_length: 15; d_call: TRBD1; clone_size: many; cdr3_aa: CSARDRQGGRAEAFF; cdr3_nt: TGCAGTGCTAGAGATCGACAGGGTGGGAGGGCTGAAGCTTTCTTT
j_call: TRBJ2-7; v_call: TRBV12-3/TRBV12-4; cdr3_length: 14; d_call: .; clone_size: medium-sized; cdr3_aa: CASSPQGSSYEQYF; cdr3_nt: TGTGCCAGCAGCCCTCAGGGGAGCTCCTACGAGCAGTACTTC
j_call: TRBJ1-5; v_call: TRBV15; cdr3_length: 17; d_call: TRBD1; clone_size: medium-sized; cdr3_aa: CATSRESGGRGNQPQHF; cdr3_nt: TGTGCCACCAGCAGAGAGTCAGGGGGCCGAGGCAATCAGCCCCAGCATTTT
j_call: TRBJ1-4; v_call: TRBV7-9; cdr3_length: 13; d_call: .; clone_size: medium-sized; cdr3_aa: CASSSYPDEKLFF; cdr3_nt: TGTGCCAGCAGCTCCTATCCGGATGAAAAACTGTTTTTT
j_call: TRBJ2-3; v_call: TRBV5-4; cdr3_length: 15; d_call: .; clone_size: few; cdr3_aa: CASSTTSGSTDTQYF; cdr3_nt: TGTGCCAGCAGTACGACTAGTGGGAGCACAGATACGCAGTATTTT
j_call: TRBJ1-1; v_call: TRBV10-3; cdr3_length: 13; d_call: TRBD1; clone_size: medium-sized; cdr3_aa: CAISGTGETEAFF; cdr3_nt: TGTGCCATCAGCGGGACAGGGGAGACTGAAGCTTTCTTT
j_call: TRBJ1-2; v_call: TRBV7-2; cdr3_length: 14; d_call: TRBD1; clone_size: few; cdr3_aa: CASSSRQGADGYTF; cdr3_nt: TGTGCCAGCAGCTCCCGACAGGGGGCAGATGGCTACACCTTC
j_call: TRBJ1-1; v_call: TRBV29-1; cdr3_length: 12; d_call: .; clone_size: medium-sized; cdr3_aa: CSVEESIAEAFF; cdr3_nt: TGCAGCGTTGAAGAGAGTATAGCTGAAGCTTTCTTT
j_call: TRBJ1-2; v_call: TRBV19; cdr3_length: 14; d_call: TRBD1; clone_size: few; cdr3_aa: CASSRAGGGYGYTF; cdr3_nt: TGTGCCAGTAGTAGAGCAGGGGGCGGCTATGGCTACACCTTC
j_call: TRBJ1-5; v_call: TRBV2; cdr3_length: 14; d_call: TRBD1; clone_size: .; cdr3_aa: CASSGQGRNQPQHF; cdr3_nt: TGTGCCAGCAGTGGACAGGGCCGAAATCAGCCCCAGCATTTT
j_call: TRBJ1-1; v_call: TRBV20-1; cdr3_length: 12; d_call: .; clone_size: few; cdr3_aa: CSAIILNTEAFF; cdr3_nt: TGCAGTGCTATTATCCTGAACACTGAAGCTTTCTTT
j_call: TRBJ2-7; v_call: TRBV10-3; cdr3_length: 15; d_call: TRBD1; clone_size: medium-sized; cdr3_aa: CAISESMDRGHEQYF; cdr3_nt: TGTGCCATCAGTGAGTCGATGGACAGGGGCCACGAGCAGTACTTC
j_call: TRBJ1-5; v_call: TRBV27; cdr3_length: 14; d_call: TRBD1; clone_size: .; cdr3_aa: CASSPGQGHQPQHF; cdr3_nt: TGTGCCAGCAGCCCCGGACAGGGGCATCAGCCCCAGCATTTT
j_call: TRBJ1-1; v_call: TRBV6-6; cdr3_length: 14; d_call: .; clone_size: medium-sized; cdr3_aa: CASSYAAINTEAFF; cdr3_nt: TGTGCCAGCAGTTACGCAGCCATTAACACTGAAGCTTTCTTT
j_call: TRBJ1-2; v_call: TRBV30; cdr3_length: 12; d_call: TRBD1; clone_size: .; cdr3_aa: CACTDREGGYTF; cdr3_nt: TGTGCCTGTACCGACAGGGAGGGCGGCTACACCTTC
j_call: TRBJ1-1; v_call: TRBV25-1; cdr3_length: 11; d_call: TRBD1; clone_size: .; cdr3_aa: CASTGQGEAFF; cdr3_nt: TGTGCCAGCACGGGACAGGGTGAAGCTTTCTTT
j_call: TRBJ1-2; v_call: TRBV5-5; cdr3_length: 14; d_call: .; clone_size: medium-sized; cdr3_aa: CASSLVGSSGGYTF; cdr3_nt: TGTGCCAGCAGCTTGGTAGGGTCTTCCGGCGGCTACACCTTC
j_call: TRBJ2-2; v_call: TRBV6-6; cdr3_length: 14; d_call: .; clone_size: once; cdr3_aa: CASSFPEGGGELFF; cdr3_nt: TGTGCCAGCAGTTTTCCAGAAGGGGGCGGGGAGCTGTTTTTT
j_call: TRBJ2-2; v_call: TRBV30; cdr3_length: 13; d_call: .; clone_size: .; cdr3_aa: CAWGTFNTGELFF; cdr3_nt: TGTGCCTGGGGGACGTTCAACACCGGGGAGCTGTTTTTT
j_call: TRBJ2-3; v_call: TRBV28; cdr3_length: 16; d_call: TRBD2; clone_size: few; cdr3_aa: CASSSRQRGVTDTQYF; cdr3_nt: TGTGCCAGCAGTTCGCGCCAGCGGGGGGTGACAGATACGCAGTATTTT
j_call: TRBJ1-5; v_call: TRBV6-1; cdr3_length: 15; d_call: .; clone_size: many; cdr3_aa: CASSEAASLVGPQHF; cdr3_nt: TGTGCCAGCAGTGAAGCAGCAAGTCTTGTGGGGCCCCAGCATTTT
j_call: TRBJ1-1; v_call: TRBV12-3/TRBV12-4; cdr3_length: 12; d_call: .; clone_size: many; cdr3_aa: CASSLGLTEAFF; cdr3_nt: TGTGCCAGCAGTTTGGGACTCACTGAAGCTTTCTTT
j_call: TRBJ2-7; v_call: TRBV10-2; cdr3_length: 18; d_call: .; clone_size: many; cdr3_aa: CASSESGGGARWGAEQYF; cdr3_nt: TGCGCCAGCAGTGAGTCGGGGGGAGGGGCCAGGTGGGGGGCCGAGCAGTACTTC
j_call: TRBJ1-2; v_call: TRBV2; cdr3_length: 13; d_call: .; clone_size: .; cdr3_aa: CASSGEGNRGYTF; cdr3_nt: TGTGCCAGCAGTGGGGAGGGGAATAGGGGCTACACCTTC
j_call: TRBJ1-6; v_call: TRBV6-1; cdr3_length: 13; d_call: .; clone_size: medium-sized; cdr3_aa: CASSENGNSPLHF; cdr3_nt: TGTGCCAGCAGTGAAAACGGAAATTCACCCCTCCACTTT
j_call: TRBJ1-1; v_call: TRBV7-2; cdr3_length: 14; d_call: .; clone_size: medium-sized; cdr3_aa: CASSLVLQNTEAFF; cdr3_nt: TGTGCCAGCAGCTTAGTACTCCAGAACACTGAAGCTTTCTTT
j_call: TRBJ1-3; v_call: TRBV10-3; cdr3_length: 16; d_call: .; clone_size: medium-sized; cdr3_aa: CAISEEQYRSGNTIYF; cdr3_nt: TGTGCCATCAGTGAGGAACAGTATCGCTCTGGAAACACCATATATTTT
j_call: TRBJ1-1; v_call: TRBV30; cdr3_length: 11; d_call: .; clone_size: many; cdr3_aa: CAWSARRIAFF; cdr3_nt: TGTGCCTGGAGCGCCAGGAGGATAGCTTTCTTT
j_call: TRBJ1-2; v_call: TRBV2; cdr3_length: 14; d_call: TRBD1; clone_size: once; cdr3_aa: CASLGQGASYGYTF; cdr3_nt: TGTGCCAGCCTGGGACAGGGGGCTTCATATGGCTACACCTTC
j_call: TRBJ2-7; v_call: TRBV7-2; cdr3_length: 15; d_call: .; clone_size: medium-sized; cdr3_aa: CASSLASGFSYEQYF; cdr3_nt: TGTGCCAGCAGCTTAGCGAGCGGATTTTCCTACGAGCAGTACTTC
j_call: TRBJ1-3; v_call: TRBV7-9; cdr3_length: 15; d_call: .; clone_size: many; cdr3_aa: CASSLGGRLGNTIYF; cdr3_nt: TGTGCCAGCAGCTTAGGGGGTCGGCTTGGAAACACCATATATTTT
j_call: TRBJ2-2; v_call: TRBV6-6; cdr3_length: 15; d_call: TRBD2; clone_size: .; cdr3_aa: CASSSGGRGTGELFF; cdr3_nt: TGTGCCAGCAGTTCGGGGGGGAGGGGCACCGGGGAGCTGTTTTTT
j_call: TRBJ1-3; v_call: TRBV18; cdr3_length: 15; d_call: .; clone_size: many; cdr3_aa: CASSPDVSSGNTIYF; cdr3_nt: TGTGCCAGCTCACCTGACGTATCCTCTGGAAACACCATATATTTT